The entry below describes one T cell receptor beta chain. In the authors' methods: Estimates of nucleated cell counts were drawn from the amplification of reference gene primers. Clones were read by immunoSEQ multiplex PCR, and TCRdb kept only the in-frame ones, dropping some. Clone size and the V and J calls come from that table; the DNA yielded D and trimming. The sample has about 150,000 clones; approximately 85% are singletons. J lost 4 bases, V lost 6 bases, and 6 bases had no gene match. Germline CDR1 is MNHEY and CDR2 is SVGAGI. The CDR3 has 13 residues. The sample belongs to a study of blood T cell repertoires in COVID-19. Study as a whole: The samples span acute and convalescent COVID-19 from the United States, Italy and Spain. PBMCs, B-cell-depleted T cells, or T cells were the source of the cDNA or gDNA that made up the material.

Sequenced sample: peripheral blood. The rearrangement links TRBV6-5 to TRBJ2-7, with 7 bases matching TRBD1. The sequence was obtained from a human donor with acute or convalescent COVID-19. The donor label of this sample is uncertain. CDR3 nucleotide sequence: TGTGCCAGCAGGGACGGGACAGCATACGAGCAGTACTTC. The encoded protein is CASRDGTAYEQYF.